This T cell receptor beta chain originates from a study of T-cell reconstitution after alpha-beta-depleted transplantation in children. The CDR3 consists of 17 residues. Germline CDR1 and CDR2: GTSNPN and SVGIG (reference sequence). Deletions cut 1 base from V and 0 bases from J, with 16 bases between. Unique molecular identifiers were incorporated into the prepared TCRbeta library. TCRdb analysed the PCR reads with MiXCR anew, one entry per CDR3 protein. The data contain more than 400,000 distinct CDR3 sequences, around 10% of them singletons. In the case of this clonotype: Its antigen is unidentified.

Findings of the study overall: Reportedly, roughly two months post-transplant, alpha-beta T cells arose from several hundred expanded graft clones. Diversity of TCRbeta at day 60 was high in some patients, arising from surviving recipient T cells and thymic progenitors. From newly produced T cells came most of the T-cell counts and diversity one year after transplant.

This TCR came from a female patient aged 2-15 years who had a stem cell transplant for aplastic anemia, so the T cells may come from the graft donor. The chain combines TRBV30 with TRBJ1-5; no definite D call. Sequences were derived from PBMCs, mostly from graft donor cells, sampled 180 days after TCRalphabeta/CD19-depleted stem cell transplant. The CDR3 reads CAWSAPWADYSNQPQHF. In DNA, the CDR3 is TGTGCCTGGAGTGCCCCTTGGGCCGACTATAGCAATCAGCCCCAGCATTTT.